These 17 T cell receptor beta chains originate from one sample sequenced in a study of beta chain features in type 1 diabetes. Study-wide points: Researchers report that Type 1 diabetes patients had moderately but significantly shorter TCRB CDR3s across all four CD4+ subsets.

Reverse transcription of all isolated RNA meant that expressed TCRB transcripts were sequenced. The method was immunoSEQ multiplex PCR; TCRdb's version includes in-frame clones alone and lacks a portion of them. The data contain more than 300,000 clones, about 12% of them singletons. These TCRs' antigens remain unknown. Sequencing was carried out using naive CD4+ T cells from blood. All receptors come from a woman aged 18-35 years with type 1 diabetes.

The rearrangement links TRBV30 to TRBJ2-7, with D unclear. Trimming removed 2 bases at V and 2 bases at J, with 13 bases between. This CDR3 region has 14 residues. Looked up from germline, CDR1 is GTSNPN and CDR2 is SVGIG (reference sequence). CDR3 loop: CAWSLRRRTYEQYF. For the CDR3, the DNA is TGTGCCTGGAGTTTACGAAGGCGGACCTACGAGCAGTACTTC.

This clone was picked up a small number of times. The CDR3 region is CASRGTGGGYEQYF. The DNA of the CDR3 is TGTGCCAGCAGAGGGACAGGGGGTGGATACGAGCAGTACTTC. The chain couples TRBV6-5 to TRBJ2-7; 11 bases match TRBD1. The CDR3 contains 14 residues. Germline trimming cut 6 bases from V and 4 bases from J; bases unmatched to any gene: 5. Germline values: CDR1 MNHEY, CDR2 SVGAGI.

A few counts support this clone. The chain carries TRBV5-1 and TRBJ1-2, with 11 bases aligning to TRBD1. The trim removed 0 bases at V and 7 bases at J, leaving 2 bases unmatched. The CDR3 runs to 14 residues. CDR1 is SGHRS, CDR2 YFSETQ, per germline. The CDR3 loop is CASSLGTGGFGYTF. The CDR3 DNA reads TGCGCCAGCAGCTTGGGGACAGGGGGCTTTGGCTACACCTTC.

The table lists this clone with a few counts. V usage is TRBV6-6 and J usage is TRBJ1-2; the D gene is possibly TRBD1 (6 bases). V was clipped by 6 bases and J by 6 bases, with 17 bases between them. The CDR3 covers 14 residues. Germline lookup yields CDR1 MNHNY and CDR2 SVGAGI (reference sequence). Here the CDR3 reads CASSFPQGTNGYTF. CDR3 in DNA: TGTGCCAGCAGCTTCCCACAGGGAACGAATGGCTACACCTTC.

This clone was seen a few times. The rearrangement uses TRBV15 and TRBJ1-1; TRBD1 matches 7 bases. CDR3 length: 15 amino acids. J gave up 1 base and V 3 bases, and 5 bases lay outside the gene matches. Germline loops: CDR1 LNHNV, CDR2 YYDKDF (reference sequence). The CDR3 DNA is TGTGCCACCAGCAGGGTGGGACAGAAGAACACTGAAGCTTTCTTT. Translation: CATSRVGQKNTEAFF.

There are a few counts of this clone. This chain uses TRBV11-2 with TRBJ1-5; a possible D gene is TRBD1 (5 bases). Germline-derived CDR1 and CDR2 are SGHAT and FQNNGV. The V and J ends lost 5 bases and 4 bases respectively, with 12 bases between them. CDR3 length equals 14 residues. CDR3 region: CASSVGGGNQPQHF. The CDR3 DNA follows: TGTGCCAGCAGCGTCGGGGGGGGGAATCAGCCCCAGCATTTT.

This clone came up a few times. The chain has TRBV7-2 and TRBJ1-5, with a possible D match to TRBD1 (5 bases). In germline, CDR1 is SGHTA, CDR2 FQGNSA. Trimming removed 5 bases from V and 6 bases from J, with 14 bases in between. CDR3 length: 14 amino acids. The CDR3 loop reads CASSQLEGSQPQHF. In DNA form, the CDR3 reads TGTGCCAGCAGCCAGTTGGAGGGGAGTCAGCCCCAGCATTTT.

The V and J genes are TRBV30 and TRBJ1-4; a weak D match, TRBD1 (6 bases). CDR1 GTSNPN and CDR2 SVGIG come from the germline V gene (reference sequence). The V end lost 5 bases, the J end lost 7 bases, and 14 bases lay between the germline ends. The CDR3 contains 13 residues. The CDR3, as DNA: TGTGCCTGGGGCAGGGGTTCCGGTGAAAAACTGTTTTTT. The encoded protein is CAWGRGSGEKLFF.

This clone was seen only a few times. The rearrangement uses TRBV6-5 and TRBJ2-7; 7 positions agree with TRBD2. The CDR3 contains 14 residues. Germline V gene sequence: CDR1 MNHEY, CDR2 SVGAGI. J was trimmed by 4 bases and V by 6 bases; bases with no gene match: 9. CDR3 DNA sequence: TGTGCCAGCAGCCGCGGGGGTCCCTATTACGAGCAGTACTTC. This sequence encodes CASSRGGPYYEQYF.

This clone was seen a few times. This chain connects TRBV7-2 to TRBJ1-2; perhaps TRBD1 as D (5 bases). CDR3 length equals 16 residues. Per germline, CDR1 SGHTA and CDR2 FQGNSA. V was shortened by 1 base and J by 3 bases, with 15 bases between the two germline ends. CDR3 sequence reads: CASSLGGGRRYYGYTF. CDR3 coding DNA: TGTGCCAGCAGCTTAGGGGGCGGACGTCGGTACTATGGCTACACCTTC.

In its sample, this clone was seen a few times. The chain combines TRBV7-3 with TRBJ2-7, with TRBD2 matching 9 bases. The V and J ends lost 5 bases and 5 bases, in that order; junction bases with no gene match: 10. Germline CDR1 reads SGHTA; CDR2 reads FQGTGA. There are 15 residues in the CDR3. CDR3: CASSGGPSGTHEQYF. The DNA for the CDR3 is TGTGCCAGCAGCGGGGGGCCTAGCGGGACCCACGAGCAGTACTTC.

V and J are TRBV5-4 and TRBJ1-6, with 7 bases lining up with TRBD1. This CDR3 spans 17 amino acids. In germline, CDR1 is SGHNT, CDR2 YYREEE (reference sequence). V shed 3 bases and J 1 base; nucleotides not matched to a gene: 7. CDR3 sequence: CASSWKTGSSYNSPLHF. DNA for the CDR3: TGTGCCAGCAGCTGGAAGACAGGGAGTTCCTATAATTCACCCCTCCACTTT.

The V and J genes are TRBV7-9 and TRBJ1-1; perhaps TRBD1 as D (6 bases). V was pared by 5 bases and J by 1 base, with 11 bases between. CDR1 is SEHNR, CDR2 FQNEAQ, per germline (reference sequence). This CDR3 region has 14 residues. This chain's CDR3 is CASSPDSSNTEAFF. CDR3 nucleotides: TGTGCCAGCAGCCCGGACAGTTCGAACACTGAAGCTTTCTTT.

The chain joins TRBV7-3 to TRBJ2-3; 7 bases are a match to TRBD2. CDR3 size: 17 residues. The V segment lost 5 bases and the J segment 1 base; nucleotides outside the gene matches: 12. Germline assignment: CDR1 SGHTA and CDR2 FQGTGA. CDR3 sequence (DNA): TGTGCCAGCAGCCCCCCCCCAGGGAGGGACGGCACAGATACGCAGTATTTT. Its translation is CASSPPPGRDGTDTQYF.

The rearrangement links TRBV5-1 to TRBJ2-3; perhaps TRBD1 as D (6 bases). CDR3 length: 17 residues. V lost 4 bases to trimming and J lost 4 bases, with 22 bases between them. Germline V gene sequence: CDR1 SGHRS, CDR2 YFSETQ. CDR3 sequence (DNA): TGCGCCAGCAGCCAGATCCGGCAGGGGAGTGTGCCAGATACGCAGTATTTT. This sequence encodes CASSQIRQGSVPDTQYF. The variable domain in full, completed from reference TRBV5-1 and TRBJ2-3, reads KAGVTQTPRYLIKTRGQQVTLSCSPISGHRSVSWYQQTPGQGLQFLFEYFSETQRNKGNFPGRFSGRQFSNSRSEMNVSTLELGDSALYLCASSQIRQGSVPDTQYFGPGTRLTVL.

There are a few counts of this clone. V is TRBV11-3 and J is TRBJ2-5; TRBD2 matches 11 bases. The CDR3 length is 16 residues. Germline values: CDR1 SGHNT, CDR2 YENEEA. After removal of 5 bases from V and 1 base from J, the junction contained 6 bases not matched to a gene. The CDR3 DNA sequence: TGTGCCAGCAGCCCACTAGCGGGAGATCGCCAAGAGACCCAGTACTTC. This gives the protein CASSPLAGDRQETQYF.

As concerns this clone: One end of the junction fails to match germline, which may point to a read error. The chain combines TRBV4-1 with TRBJ1-4, with 7 bases identical to TRBD1. The CDR3 is 15 amino acids. The germline V gene has CDR1 MGHRA and CDR2 YSYEKL. The CDR3 is CASSQRRQGDEKLFF. DNA of the CDR3: TGTGCCAGCAGCCAGAGGAGACAGGGTGACGAAAAACTGTTTTTT.